The rows below give T cell receptor beta chains drawn from one sample of a study of cytomegalovirus exposure and HLA in healthy donors. Profiled with immunoSEQ multiplex PCR; TCRdb holds only in-frame clones, not every one. The sample shows under 100,000 clones, less than 75% of them seen only once. Sample: PBMCs. The receptors here all came from a woman aged 25 to 45 in good health and CMV-seropositive. Both conserved end residues are part of each CDR3. Fields, in order: D gene, clone size, V gene, J gene, CDR3 DNA, CDR3 protein. D genes are given only for firm matches. Size tells how often a clone was seen (once, few, many) or the class of an expanded clone, and some rows leave it out.

NA	few	TRBV7-9	TRBJ2-7	TGTGCCAGCAGCCTCCCTAGCTCCTACGAGCAGTACTTC	CASSLPSSYEQYF
NA	few	TRBV7-9	TRBJ1-4	TGTGCCAGCAGCTTAGGTACAGTTAAGAATGAAAAACTGTTTTTT	CASSLGTVKNEKLFF
NA	once	TRBV19	TRBJ1-3	TGTGCCAGTAAGTCCCAGGCCTCTGGAAACACCATATATTTT	CASKSQASGNTIYF
NA	few	TRBV5-1	TRBJ2-2	TGCGCCAGCAGCTCGTACAGCACCGGGGAGCTGTTTTTT	CASSSYSTGELFF
NA	NA	TRBV21-1	TRBJ1-1	TGTGCCAGCGGCAAAGCTACGGGATCCGCGGGCACTGAAGCTTTCTTT	CASGKATGSAGTEAFF
TRBD1	NA	TRBV29-1	TRBJ2-3	TGCAGCGTTGAGGGGGACAGCCAGACTAGCACAGATACGCAGTATTTT	CSVEGDSQTSTDTQYF
NA	NA	TRBV14	TRBJ2-7	TGTGCCAGCAGCCAAGATAGATTGGGTAGGGGCCCTTACGAGCAGTACTTC	CASSQDRLGRGPYEQYF
TRBD1	NA	TRBV28	TRBJ1-4	TGTGCCAGCAGCAGGACAGGCCCCACCGAGGGAGAAAAACTGTTTTTT	CASSRTGPTEGEKLFF
TRBD2	NA	TRBV30	TRBJ2-7	TGTGCCTGGAGTGTTGGGGGTAGCGGGGGGCTAGAGCAGTACTTC	CAWSVGGSGGLEQYF
TRBD1	NA	TRBV5-6	TRBJ2-7	TGTGCCAGCAGCTTGCGTGGACAGGGAGTCTACGAGCAGTACTTC	CASSLRGQGVYEQYF
NA	NA	TRBV2	TRBJ2-3	TGTGCCAGCAGTTTGGGCCAAAGGACAGATACGCAGTATTTT	CASSLGQRTDTQYF
TRBD1	NA	TRBV30	TRBJ2-7	TGTGCCTGGGGGGGACAGGGGAAAGGGCAGTACTTC	CAWGGQGKGQYF
TRBD2	once	TRBV7-2	TRBJ2-5	TGTGCCAGCAGCCGAGCGGGGGGCGAGACCCAGTACTTC	CASSRAGGETQYF
TRBD1	NA	TRBV28	TRBJ2-1	TGTGCCAGCAGTTTAGACAGGGTGAATGAGCAGTTCTTC	CASSLDRVNEQFF
NA	NA	TRBV30	TRBJ1-4	TGTGCCTGGAGTTTACTGTTTAATGAAAAACTGTTTTTT	CAWSLLFNEKLFF
TRBD1	NA	TRBV28	TRBJ2-7	TGTGCCAGCGTCACAGGGGGAACATCCTACGAGCAGTACTTC	CASVTGGTSYEQYF
NA	NA	TRBV4-1	TRBJ2-3	TGCGCCAGCAGCCAAACTAGCACAGATACGCAGTATTTT	CASSQTSTDTQYF
TRBD1	NA	TRBV4-2	TRBJ1-1	TGTGCCAGCAGCCTCGACAGGGGGAACACTGAAGCTTTCTTT	CASSLDRGNTEAFF
TRBD1	few	TRBV5-6	TRBJ1-5	TGTGCCAGCAGCCGAGACAGGGGCCCCAATCAGCCCCAGCATTTT	CASSRDRGPNQPQHF